This TCR beta chain is from a study of T cells in Graves' hyperthyroidism and ophthalmopathy. Regarding the study as a whole: In blood, most of the thyroid clonotypes expanded above 0.001 were also present.

A word on this clonotype: The antigen is unknown.

The CDR3 has 15 residues. The J segment lost 9 bases and the V segment lost 2 bases, leaving 5 bases of the junction unmatched. Germline-derived CDR1 and CDR2 are SEHNR and FQNEAQ (reference sequence). Researchers defined stable Graves' hyperthyroidism as no ophthalmopathy progression within 18 months. Amplification of TCR beta CDR3 regions used RNA as the template. Researchers ran a first-round RT-PCR on the TCR CDR3 using the HTBI primer set. TCRdb redid the calling of the multiplex PCR reads with MiXCR, one entry per CDR3 protein. Among 300,000 to 450,000 distinct CDR3 sequences listed, just under 15% were seen once.

This clonotype originated in a woman in her 30s with Graves' hyperthyroidism. The sample taken for sequencing was blood. The chain has TRBV7-9 and TRBJ2-1; the match to TRBD2 covers 12 bases. The CDR3 DNA follows: TGTGCCAGCAGCTTATCTAGCGGGAGGGCCGGTGAGCAGTTCTTC. Protein: CASSLSSGRAGEQFF.